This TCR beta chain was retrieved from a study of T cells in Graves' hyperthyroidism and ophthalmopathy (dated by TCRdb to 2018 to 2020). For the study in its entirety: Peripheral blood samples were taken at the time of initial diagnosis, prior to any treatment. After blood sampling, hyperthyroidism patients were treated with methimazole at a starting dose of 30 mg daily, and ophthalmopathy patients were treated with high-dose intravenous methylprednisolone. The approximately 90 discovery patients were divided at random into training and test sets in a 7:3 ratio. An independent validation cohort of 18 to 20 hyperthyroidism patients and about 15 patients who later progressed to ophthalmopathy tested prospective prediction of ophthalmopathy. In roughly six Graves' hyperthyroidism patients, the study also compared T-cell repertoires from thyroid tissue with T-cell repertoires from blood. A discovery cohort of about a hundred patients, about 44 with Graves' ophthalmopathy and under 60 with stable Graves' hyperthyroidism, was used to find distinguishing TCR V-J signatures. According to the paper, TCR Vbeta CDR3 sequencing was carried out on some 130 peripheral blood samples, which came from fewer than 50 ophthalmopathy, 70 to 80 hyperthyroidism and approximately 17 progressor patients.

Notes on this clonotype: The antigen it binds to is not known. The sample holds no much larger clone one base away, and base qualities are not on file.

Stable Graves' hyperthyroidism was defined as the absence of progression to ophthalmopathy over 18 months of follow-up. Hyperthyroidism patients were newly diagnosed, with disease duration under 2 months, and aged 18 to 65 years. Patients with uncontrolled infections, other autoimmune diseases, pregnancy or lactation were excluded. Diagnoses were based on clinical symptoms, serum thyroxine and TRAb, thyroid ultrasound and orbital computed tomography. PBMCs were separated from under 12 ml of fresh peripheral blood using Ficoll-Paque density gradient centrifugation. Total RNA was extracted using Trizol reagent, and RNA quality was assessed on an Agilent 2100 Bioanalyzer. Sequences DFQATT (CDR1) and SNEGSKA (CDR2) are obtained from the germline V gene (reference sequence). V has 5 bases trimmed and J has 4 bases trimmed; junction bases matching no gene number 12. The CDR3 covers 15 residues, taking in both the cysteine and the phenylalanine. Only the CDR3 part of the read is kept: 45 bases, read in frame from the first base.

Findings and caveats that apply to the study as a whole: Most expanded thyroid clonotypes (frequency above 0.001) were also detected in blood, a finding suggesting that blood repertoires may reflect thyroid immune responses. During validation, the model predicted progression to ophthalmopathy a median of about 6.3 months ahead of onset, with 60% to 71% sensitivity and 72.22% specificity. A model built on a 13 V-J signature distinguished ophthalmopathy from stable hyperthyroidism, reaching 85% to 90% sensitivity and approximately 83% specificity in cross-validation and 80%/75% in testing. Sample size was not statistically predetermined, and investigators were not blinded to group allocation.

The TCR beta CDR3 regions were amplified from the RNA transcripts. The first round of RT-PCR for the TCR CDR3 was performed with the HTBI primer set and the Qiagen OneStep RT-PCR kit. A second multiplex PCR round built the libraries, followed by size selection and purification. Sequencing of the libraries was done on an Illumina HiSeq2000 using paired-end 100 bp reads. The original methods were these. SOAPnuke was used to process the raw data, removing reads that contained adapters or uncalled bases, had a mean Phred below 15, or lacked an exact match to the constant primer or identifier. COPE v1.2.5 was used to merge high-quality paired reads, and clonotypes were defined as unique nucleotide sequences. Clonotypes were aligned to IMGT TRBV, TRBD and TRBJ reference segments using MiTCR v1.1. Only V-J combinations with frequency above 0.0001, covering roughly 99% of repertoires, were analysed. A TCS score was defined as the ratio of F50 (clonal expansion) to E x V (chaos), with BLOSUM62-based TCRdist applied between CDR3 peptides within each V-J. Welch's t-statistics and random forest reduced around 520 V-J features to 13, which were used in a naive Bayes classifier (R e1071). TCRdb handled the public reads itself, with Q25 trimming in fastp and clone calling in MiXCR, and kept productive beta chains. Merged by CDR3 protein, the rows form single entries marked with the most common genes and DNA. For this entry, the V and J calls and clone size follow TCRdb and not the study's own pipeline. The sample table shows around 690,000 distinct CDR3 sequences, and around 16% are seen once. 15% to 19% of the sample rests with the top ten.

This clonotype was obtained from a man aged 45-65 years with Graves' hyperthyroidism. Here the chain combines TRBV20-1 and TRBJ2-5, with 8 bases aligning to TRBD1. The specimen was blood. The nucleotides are TGCAGTGCTCCTCGGACAGGGTCTCCAGGAGAGACCCAGTACTTC. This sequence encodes CSAPRTGSPGETQYF.